One T cell receptor (beta chain) is described in this entry. Its antigen is unknown. Some clones are missing from TCRdb's copy, which holds only in-frame ones; the method was immunoSEQ multiplex PCR. The table has some 350,000 clones, about nine tenths seen once; the top ten hold about 1.2%. The donors formed part of the approximately 120-subject validation cohort, distinct from the roughly 670-subject first cohort. The data derive from a study of cytomegalovirus exposure and HLA in healthy donors. Overall study findings and caveats: Cytomegalovirus-associated TCR beta chains were listed, numbering some 180.

The TCR sequence derives from a woman in her 30s in good health and CMV-seropositive. The sequenced material came from PBMCs.

This CDR3 reads CASSTTTGAGGELFF. In DNA, the CDR3 is TGTGCCAGCAGCACGACCACAGGGGCGGGCGGGGAGCTGTTTTTT. The V and J genes are TRBV21-1 and TRBJ2-2; TRBD1, as called in the table, went unchecked against the DNA. TRBV21-1 is a recognized pseudogene. The CDR3 covers 15 residues.